Following are 5 T cell receptor beta chains from one sample sequenced in a study of beta chain features in type 1 diabetes. General study points: A moderate, significant TCRB CDR3 shortening appeared in type 1 diabetes across four CD4+ subsets.

Their specific antigens are unknown. The authors reverse transcribed all of the isolated RNA, so sequencing captured expressed TCRB transcripts. Measured with immunoSEQ multiplex PCR; TCRdb has only the in-frame clones, and not every one. The sample has about 230,000 clones; approximately 16% are singletons. The sample comprised naive CD4+ T cells from blood. Receptor source: a man younger than 45 with type 1 diabetes.

The chain uses TRBV7-2 and TRBJ1-2; a possible D gene is TRBD1 (5 bases). Trimming took off 3 bases at V and 7 bases at J, with 6 bases between the two ends. Germline V gives CDR1 SGHTA, CDR2 FQGNSA. The CDR3 is 11 residues long. As DNA, the CDR3 is TGTGCCAGCAGCTTTGGGACTGGCTACACCTTC. This sequence encodes CASSFGTGYTF.

This clone was observed a few times. This chain connects TRBV7-2 to TRBJ1-1; weak D call: TRBD1 (5 bases). The germline gives CDR1 SGHTA, CDR2 FQGNSA. V was pared by 6 bases and J by 1 base, with 9 bases between. The CDR3 runs 13 residues. The CDR3 DNA reads as TGTGCCAGCAGATCCGACAGGAACACTGAAGCTTTCTTT. It yields the protein CASRSDRNTEAFF.

This sequence joins TRBV28 and TRBJ2-1, with a tentative D call TRBD2 (6 bases). Germline V CDR1 and CDR2: MDHEN, SYDVKM. This CDR3 comprises 17 residues. Trimming removed 3 bases from V and 0 bases from J, with 15 bases in between. CDR3 in amino acids: CASSLGLPKSSYNEQFF. CDR3 sequence (DNA): TGTGCCAGCAGTTTGGGACTTCCTAAGAGCTCCTACAATGAGCAGTTCTTC.

This clone was detected only a few times. V usage is TRBV29-1 and J usage is TRBJ2-3, with TRBD2 matching 11 bases. This CDR3 comprises 14 residues. V lost 6 bases and J lost 6; bases outside the gene matches: 8. The germline V gene has CDR1 SQVTM and CDR2 ANQGSEA. For the CDR3, the DNA is TGCAGCGTGGCCGGGACTAGCGGATGGGATACGCAGTATTTT. The encoded protein is CSVAGTSGWDTQYF.

V usage is TRBV7-2 and J usage is TRBJ2-1; TRBD1 might be the D (6 bases). This CDR3 has 13 amino acids. Trimming shortened V by 5 bases and J by 4 bases, and 9 bases separated the two germline ends. Looked up from germline, CDR1 is SGHTA and CDR2 is FQGNSA. CDR3 loop: CASSLQGYNEQFF. The CDR3 DNA sequence: TGTGCCAGCAGCCTACAGGGATACAATGAGCAGTTCTTC.